A single sample is the source of the 13 T cell receptor beta chains below, sequenced in a study of OX40 agonist ivuxolimab in advanced cancers. Repertoires were generated with immunoSEQ multiplex PCR, while TCRdb's copy carries only in-frame clones and drops some. Of about 22,000 clones listed, around 85% are singletons. Sequencing used CD4+ or CD8+ T cells sorted from blood, obtained in a trial of the OX40 agonist ivuxolimab. Receptor source: an adult with an advanced solid tumor such as melanoma, head and neck, liver or kidney cancer.

The chain links TRBV28 to TRBJ1-5; D is unresolved. Germline V gene lookup returns CDR1 MDHEN and CDR2 SYDVKM. The V and J ends lost 2 bases and 6 bases respectively, with 8 bases between them. This CDR3 has 13 residues. The CDR3 bases are TGTGCCAGCAGTTTAGGCGGTGTTCAGCCCCAGCATTTT. This codes for CASSLGGVQPQHF.

The chain recombines TRBV29-1 with TRBJ2-7; possible D gene TRBD2, 6 bases. Germline CDR1 SQVTM, CDR2 ANQGSEA. The germline V and J ends were trimmed by 3 bases and 3 bases, with 15 bases remaining between them. CDR3 length: 14 residues. The CDR3: CSVEGFGGDYEQYF. The CDR3 bases are TGCAGCGTTGAGGGGTTTGGCGGGGACTACGAGCAGTACTTC.

The chain joins TRBV2 to TRBJ2-1; tentative D call: TRBD2 (5 bases). V shed 3 bases and J shed 4 bases, with 7 bases lying between them. This CDR3 region has 13 residues. Germline V gives CDR1 SNHLY, CDR2 FYNNEI. The CDR3 is CASSDSGYNEQFF. The CDR3 DNA follows: TGTGCCAGCAGTGATTCGGGGTACAATGAGCAGTTCTTC.

The chain couples TRBV6-6 to TRBJ2-3; D uncertain. Germline CDR1 MNHNY, CDR2 SVGAGI (reference sequence). Trimming took off 4 bases at V and 4 bases at J, with 6 bases between the two ends. The CDR3 length is 12 residues. The CDR3 protein is CASSLYADTQYF. CDR3 DNA: TGTGCCAGCAGTTTGTACGCAGATACGCAGTATTTT.

As concerns this clone: This same CDR3 is encoded by further DNA sequences in the sample. V and J are TRBV4-1 and TRBJ2-7; 7 nucleotides line up with TRBD2. V dropped 4 bases and J dropped 2; count of bases not matched to a gene: 2. Per germline, CDR1 MGHRA and CDR2 YSYEKL. This CDR3 has 13 amino acids. DNA for the CDR3: TGCGCCAGCAGCCCAGGACTAGCCTACGAGCAGTACTTC. As protein: CASSPGLAYEQYF.

The V and J genes are TRBV5-1 and TRBJ2-4, with D possibly matching TRBD2 (5 bases). This CDR3 spans 15 amino acids. Germline CDR1 and CDR2: SGHRS and YFSETQ. V was cut by 4 bases and J by 0 bases, with 11 bases left in between. The CDR3, as DNA: TGCGCCAGCAGCCCGGGCGGGTTAGCCAAAAACATTCAGTACTTC. Amino acid sequence: CASSPGGLAKNIQYF.

V and J are TRBV14 and TRBJ1-4; 7 nucleotides line up with TRBD1. CDR1 is SGHDN and CDR2 is FVKESK in the germline V gene. V lost 3 bases and J lost 8; bases outside the gene matches: 12. The CDR3 contains 16 residues. In nucleotides, the CDR3 is TGTGCCAGCAGCCAGAGCGGGGCGGGGACAGACGAAAAACTGTTTTTT. Residues: CASSQSGAGTDEKLFF.

This chain joins TRBV10-2 and TRBJ1-2; possible D gene TRBD1, 6 bases. In germline, CDR1 is WSHSY, CDR2 SAAADI. The CDR3 consists of 13 residues. V dropped 7 bases and J dropped 7 bases, with 16 bases sitting between them. DNA for the CDR3: TGCGCCAGCACGGCAAACAGGGTTGCTGGCTACACCTTC. This sequence encodes CASTANRVAGYTF.

The table lists this clone with a few counts. The rearrangement uses TRBV5-6 and TRBJ1-5; D is unclear. Looked up from germline, CDR1 is SGHDT and CDR2 is YYEEEE. V was cut by 0 bases and J by 2 bases, with 6 bases left in between. The CDR3 runs 14 residues. The CDR3 DNA is TGTGCCAGCAGCTTGGGACCGGGCAATCAGCCCCAGCATTTT. Protein sequence: CASSLGPGNQPQHF.

The rearrangement joins TRBV5-1 to TRBJ1-2, with D perhaps TRBD1 (6 bases). Trimming removed 5 bases at V and 1 base at J, with 9 bases between. CDR1 and CDR2 from the germline V gene are SGHRS and YFSETQ. The CDR3 has 13 residues. The CDR3 loop is CASRPDSNYGYTF. As DNA, the CDR3 is TGCGCCAGCAGACCGGACAGTAACTATGGCTACACCTTC.

This chain uses TRBV5-6 with TRBJ2-5, with D possibly being TRBD2 (6 bases). The J call is in doubt because the DNA end fits TRBJ2-7 better. This CDR3 is 15 amino acids long. The germline V gene has CDR1 SGHDT and CDR2 YYEEEE. The CDR3 bases are TGTGCCAGCAGCCCGAGGTGGGACTCTCCCCACGAGCAGTACTTC. Translating it yields CASSPRWDSPHEQYF.

This chain uses TRBV15 with TRBJ2-3; 9 positions agree with TRBD2. Germline values: CDR1 LNHNV, CDR2 YYDKDF (reference sequence). There are 16 residues in the CDR3. With 5 bases clipped from V and 1 base from J, the junction kept 7 bases outside the gene matches. The CDR3: CATSSLAGGGTDTQYF. In nucleotides, the CDR3 is TGTGCCACCAGCTCTTTGGCGGGGGGGGGCACAGATACGCAGTATTTT.

The chain joins TRBV5-1 to TRBJ1-1, with 7 bases that match TRBD1. Per germline, CDR1 SGHRS and CDR2 YFSETQ. This CDR3 is 18 amino acids long. Trimming at V came to 1 base and at J to 0 bases, leaving 12 bases not matched to a gene. Written as DNA, the CDR3 is TGCGCCAGCAGCTTGCGGCCTGGCAGGGGGGTCGTGAACACTGAAGCTTTCTTT. Its translation is CASSLRPGRGVVNTEAFF.